This record covers a single TCR beta chain. This entry belongs to a study of blood T cell repertoires in COVID-19. Study context: T cells, B-cell-depleted T cells, or PBMCs provided the cDNA or gDNA that served as material.

Here immunoSEQ multiplex PCR was the method, and the copy in TCRdb shows in-frame clones only, minus some. The sample records about 210,000 clones, 80% to 90% being singletons. This CDR3 spans 15 amino acids. Germline trimming cut 10 bases from V and 5 bases from J; bases unmatched to any gene: 11. From germline, CDR1 is WNHNN and CDR2 SYGVQD (reference sequence). This chain joins TRBV10-1 and TRBJ2-2; 9 nucleotides align to TRBD2. Sequenced: peripheral blood. This clonotype was obtained from a woman between 45 and 60 years old with acute or convalescent COVID-19. This CDR3 reads CAIHETSGQTGELFF. DNA of the CDR3: TGCGCCATCCATGAGACTAGCGGACAAACCGGGGAGCTGTTTTTT.